A selection of T cell receptor beta chains follows, all from one sample in a study of shared T cell receptors in the human thymus. Sequenced by immunoSEQ multiplex PCR; TCRdb stores in-frame clones only, minus some. The sample consists of around 730,000 clones, 80% to 90% of them appearing once. These sequences were also reported in another study, on human thymus T cells.

The sequenced sample consisted of thymocytes. The receptors were sampled from a girl less than two years old with a congenital heart defect. CDR3s include the opening cysteine and the closing phenylalanine or tryptophan. Each record gives: V gene, D gene, J gene, CDR3 length, clone size, CDR3 protein, CDR3 DNA. A D gene is named only where the DNA matches it firmly. Size is omitted from some rows. Given values are once, few, many or a class for expanded clones.

v_call: TRBV5-4; d_call: NA; j_call: TRBJ1-2; cdr3_length: 14; clone_size: NA; cdr3_aa: CASSLADRFYGYTF; cdr3_nt: TGTGCCAGCAGCTTGGCCGACAGATTCTATGGCTACACCTTC
v_call: TRBV27; d_call: NA; j_call: TRBJ2-7; cdr3_length: 17; clone_size: NA; cdr3_aa: CASSPNPRALRGYEQYF; cdr3_nt: TGTGCCAGCAGCCCAAACCCCCGGGCCCTAAGGGGCTACGAGCAGTACTTC
v_call: TRBV5-5; d_call: TRBD1; j_call: TRBJ2-1; cdr3_length: 18; clone_size: NA; cdr3_aa: CASSFSRKDRGIYNEQFF; cdr3_nt: TGTGCCAGCAGCTTCTCCCGCAAGGACAGGGGGATATACAATGAGCAGTTCTTC
v_call: TRBV19; d_call: NA; j_call: TRBJ2-7; cdr3_length: 13; clone_size: NA; cdr3_aa: CASSALSWSEQYF; cdr3_nt: TGTGCCAGTAGCGCGCTAAGTTGGTCGGAGCAGTACTTC
v_call: TRBV11-2; d_call: TRBD2; j_call: TRBJ2-7; cdr3_length: 14; clone_size: NA; cdr3_aa: CASSLKRGFFEQYF; cdr3_nt: TGTGCCAGCAGCTTAAAGCGGGGGTTCTTCGAGCAGTACTTC
v_call: TRBV6-5; d_call: NA; j_call: TRBJ2-1; cdr3_length: 15; clone_size: NA; cdr3_aa: CASSRQEKNYNEQFF; cdr3_nt: TGTGCCAGCAGCAGACAGGAAAAAAACTACAATGAGCAGTTCTTC
v_call: TRBV6-5; d_call: NA; j_call: TRBJ2-5; cdr3_length: 16; clone_size: NA; cdr3_aa: CASSYRLTGTGETQYF; cdr3_nt: TGTGCCAGCAGTTACCGCTTGACAGGAACCGGGGAGACCCAGTACTTC
v_call: TRBV28; d_call: TRBD1; j_call: TRBJ2-7; cdr3_length: 17; clone_size: NA; cdr3_aa: CASSYFAGQGAPYEQYF; cdr3_nt: TGTGCCAGCAGTTATTTCGCGGGACAGGGGGCCCCCTACGAGCAGTACTTC
v_call: TRBV19; d_call: TRBD1; j_call: TRBJ1-2; cdr3_length: 15; clone_size: NA; cdr3_aa: CASSPIPGQGNGYTF; cdr3_nt: TGTGCCAGTAGTCCAATTCCGGGACAGGGGAATGGCTACACCTTC
v_call: TRBV4-1; d_call: TRBD2; j_call: TRBJ2-5; cdr3_length: 15; clone_size: NA; cdr3_aa: CASSLILAVGETQYF; cdr3_nt: TGCGCCAGCAGCCTTATACTAGCGGTCGGAGAGACCCAGTACTTC
v_call: TRBV7-2; d_call: TRBD1; j_call: TRBJ2-3; cdr3_length: 17; clone_size: NA; cdr3_aa: CASSYHRDRGSTDTQYF; cdr3_nt: TGTGCCAGCAGCTACCACCGGGACAGGGGCAGTACAGATACGCAGTATTTT
v_call: TRBV6-6; d_call: NA; j_call: TRBJ2-2; cdr3_length: 15; clone_size: NA; cdr3_aa: CASRLAGRLDGELFF; cdr3_nt: TGTGCCAGCAGGCTGGCGGGCCGTCTGGACGGGGAGCTGTTTTTT
v_call: TRBV19; d_call: TRBD1; j_call: TRBJ2-1; cdr3_length: 16; clone_size: once; cdr3_aa: CASSIPTGQGSNEQFF; cdr3_nt: TGTGCCAGTAGTATCCCCACGGGACAGGGGAGCAATGAGCAGTTCTTC